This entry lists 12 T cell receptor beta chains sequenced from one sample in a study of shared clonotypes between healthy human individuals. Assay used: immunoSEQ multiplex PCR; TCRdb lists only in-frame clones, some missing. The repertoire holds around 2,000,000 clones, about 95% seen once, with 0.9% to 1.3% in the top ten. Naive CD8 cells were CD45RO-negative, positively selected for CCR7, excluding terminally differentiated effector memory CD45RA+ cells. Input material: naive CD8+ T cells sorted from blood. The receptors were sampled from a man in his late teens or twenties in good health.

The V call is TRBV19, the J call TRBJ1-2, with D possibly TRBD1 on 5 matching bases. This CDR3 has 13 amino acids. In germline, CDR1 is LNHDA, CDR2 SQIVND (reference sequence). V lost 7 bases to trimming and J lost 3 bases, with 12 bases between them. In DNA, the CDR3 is TGTGCCAGTAAGAACAGGCTTGACTATGGCTACACCTTC. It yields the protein CASKNRLDYGYTF. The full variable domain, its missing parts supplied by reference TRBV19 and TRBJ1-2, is DGGITQSPKYLFRKEGQNVTLSCEQNLNHDAMYWYRQDPGQGLRLIYYSQIVNDFQKGDIAEGYSVSREKKESFPLTVTSAQKNPTAFYLCASKNRLDYGYTFGSGTRLTVV.

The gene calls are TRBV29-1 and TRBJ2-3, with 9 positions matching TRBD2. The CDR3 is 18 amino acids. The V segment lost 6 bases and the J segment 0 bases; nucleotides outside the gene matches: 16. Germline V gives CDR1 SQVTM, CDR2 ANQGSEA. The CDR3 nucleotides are TGCAGCGTCGCCGGGCCGCTGACTAGCGGCTTTAGCACAGATACGCAGTATTTT. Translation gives CSVAGPLTSGFSTDTQYF.

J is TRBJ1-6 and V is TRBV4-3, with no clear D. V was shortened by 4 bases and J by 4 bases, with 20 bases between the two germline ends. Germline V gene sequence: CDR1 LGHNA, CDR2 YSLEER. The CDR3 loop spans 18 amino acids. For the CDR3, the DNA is TGCGCCAGCAGCCCTGAGTCAGGAGGACCGCGGTATAATTCACCCCTCCACTTT. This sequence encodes CASSPESGGPRYNSPLHF.

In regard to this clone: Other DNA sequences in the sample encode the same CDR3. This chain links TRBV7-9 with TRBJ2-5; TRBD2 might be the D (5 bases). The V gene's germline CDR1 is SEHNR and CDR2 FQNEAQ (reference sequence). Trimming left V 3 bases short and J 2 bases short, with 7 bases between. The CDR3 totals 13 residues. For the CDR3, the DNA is TGTGCCAGCAGCTTCGGGGAGCAAGAGACCCAGTACTTC. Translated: CASSFGEQETQYF.

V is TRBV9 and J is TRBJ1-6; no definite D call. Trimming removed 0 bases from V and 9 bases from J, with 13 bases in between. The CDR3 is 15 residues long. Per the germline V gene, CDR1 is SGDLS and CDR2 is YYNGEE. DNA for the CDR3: TGTGCCAGCAGCGTAGGTGAAGGGAATGGTTCACCCCTCCACTTT. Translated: CASSVGEGNGSPLHF.

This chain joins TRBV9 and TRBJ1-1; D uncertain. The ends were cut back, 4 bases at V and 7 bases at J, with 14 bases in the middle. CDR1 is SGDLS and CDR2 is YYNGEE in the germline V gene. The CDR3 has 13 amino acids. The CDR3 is CASSQVLVGEAFF. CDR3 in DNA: TGTGCCAGCAGCCAGGTTCTAGTGGGTGAAGCTTTCTTT.

DNA for the CDR3: TGTGCCAGCAGTCGCCCAAAGACAGGGTTTTTTCGCGATACGCAGTATTTT. It specifies CASSRPKTGFFRDTQYF. The rearrangement links TRBV28 to TRBJ2-3, with TRBD1 identical over 7 bases. This CDR3 region has 17 residues. The germline CDR1 and CDR2 sequences are MDHEN and SYDVKM. V lost 5 bases to trimming and J lost 6 bases; unmatched junction nucleotides: 17. Variable domain in full (rest from reference TRBV28 and TRBJ2-3): DVKVTQSSRYLVKRTGEKVFLECVQDMDHENMFWYRQDPGLGLRLIYFSYDVKMKEKGDIPEGYSVSREKKERFSLILESASTNQTSMYLCASSRPKTGFFRDTQYFGPGTRLTVL.

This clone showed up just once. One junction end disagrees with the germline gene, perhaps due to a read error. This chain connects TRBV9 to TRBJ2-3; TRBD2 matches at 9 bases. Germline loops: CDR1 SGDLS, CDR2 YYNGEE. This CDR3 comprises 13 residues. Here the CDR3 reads CASSGGWTDTQYF. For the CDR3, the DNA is TGTGCCAGTAGCGGGGGTTGGACAGATACGCAGTATTTT.

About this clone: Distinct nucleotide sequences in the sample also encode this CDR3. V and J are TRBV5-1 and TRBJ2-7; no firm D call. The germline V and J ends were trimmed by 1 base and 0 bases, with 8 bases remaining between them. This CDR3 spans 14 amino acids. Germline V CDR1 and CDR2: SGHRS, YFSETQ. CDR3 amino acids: CASSLLGSSYEQYF. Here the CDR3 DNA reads TGCGCCAGCAGCTTGCTGGGCAGCTCCTACGAGCAGTACTTC.

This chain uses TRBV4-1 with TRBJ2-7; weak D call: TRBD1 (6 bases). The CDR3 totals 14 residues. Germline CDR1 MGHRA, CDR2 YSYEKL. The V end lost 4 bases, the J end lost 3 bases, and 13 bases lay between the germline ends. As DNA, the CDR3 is TGCGCCAGCAGCCCTCGGGCAGGGGACTACGAGCAGTACTTC. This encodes CASSPRAGDYEQYF.

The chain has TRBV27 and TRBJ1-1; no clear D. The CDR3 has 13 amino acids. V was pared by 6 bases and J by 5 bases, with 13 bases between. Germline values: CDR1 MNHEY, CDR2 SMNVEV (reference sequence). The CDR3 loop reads CASSLLVGTEAFF. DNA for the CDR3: TGTGCCAGCAGCCTTCTTGTAGGAACTGAAGCTTTCTTT.

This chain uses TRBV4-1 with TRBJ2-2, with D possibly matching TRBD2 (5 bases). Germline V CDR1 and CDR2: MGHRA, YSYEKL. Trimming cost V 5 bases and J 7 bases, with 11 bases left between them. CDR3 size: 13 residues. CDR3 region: CASSKTSGGELFF. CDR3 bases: TGCGCCAGCAGCAAGACCAGCGGCGGGGAGCTGTTTTTT.